This is a list of T cell receptor beta chains from one sample in a study of blood T cell repertoires in COVID-19. Profiling relied on immunoSEQ multiplex PCR, and the TCRdb table lists in-frame clones only, not all of them. The sample shows about 210,000 clones, about 78% of them seen only once. Sequences were obtained from peripheral blood. The receptors originated from a woman aged 70 to 79 with acute or convalescent COVID-19. The CDR3 runs from the conserved cysteine through the conserved F or W. A D gene is named only where the DNA matches it firmly. The size entry is marked missing in some rows and otherwise reads once, few, many or a size class.

J	size	V	D	DNA	CDR3
TRBJ2-7	NA	TRBV28	NA	TGTGCCAGCAGCTCACCCGGGTCGCCTAACTACGAGCAGTACTTC	CASSSPGSPNYEQYF
TRBJ2-3	NA	TRBV19	NA	TGTGCCAGTAGTATAGAGATAGGGGGTGGAGATACGCAGTATTTT	CASSIEIGGGDTQYF
TRBJ2-4	NA	TRBV29-1	TRBD1	TGCAGCGCAACAGGGGGCGTCAAAAACATTCAGTACTTC	CSATGGVKNIQYF
TRBJ2-3	NA	TRBV6-5	NA	TGTGCCAGCAGCCCAGACGACCCGGGTACGCAGTATTTT	CASSPDDPGTQYF
TRBJ1-2	few	TRBV30	NA	TGTGCCTGGAGATACAGACATGGCTACACCTTC	CAWRYRHGYTF
TRBJ1-2	NA	TRBV5-1	NA	TGCGCCAGCAGCGGTCGAGGAAGCTATGGCTACACCTTC	CASSGRGSYGYTF
TRBJ1-2	NA	TRBV6-5	TRBD1	TGTGCCAGCAGTCTCGACAGGGGGGTTGGCTACACCTTC	CASSLDRGVGYTF
TRBJ2-1	once	TRBV7-6	TRBD2	TGTGCCAGCAGCTTAGTAGGCGGGGGATTAGGCGCCTACAATGAGCAGTTCTTC	CASSLVGGGLGAYNEQFF
TRBJ2-2	NA	TRBV28	TRBD2	TGTGCCTCTCGGCGGGGGGATCTCACCGGGGAGCTGTTTTTT	CASRRGDLTGELFF
TRBJ2-7	NA	TRBV7-2	TRBD2	TGTGCCAGCAGCGTACGTGGCCTAGCGGGTTACGAGCAGTACTTC	CASSVRGLAGYEQYF
TRBJ1-1	NA	TRBV10-3	NA	TGTGCCATCAGTGAGCCGGGGACATTCGGTACTGAAGCTTTCTTT	CAISEPGTFGTEAFF
TRBJ1-2	NA	TRBV24-1	TRBD1	TGTGCCACCAGTGACCCGGGACAGAACCTTGGCTACACCTTC	CATSDPGQNLGYTF
TRBJ1-2	NA	TRBV29-1	NA	TGCAGCGTTGACGAGACAGGCAACAAAGCTAACTATGGCTACACCTTC	CSVDETGNKANYGYTF
TRBJ2-3	NA	TRBV10-2	NA	TGCGCCAGCAGTGATGCCGGGACAGATACGCAGTATTTT	CASSDAGTDTQYF
TRBJ2-3	NA	TRBV10-3	TRBD2	TGTGCCATCAGTGAGTCCCCTCTAGCGGCTAGCACAGATACGCAGTATTTT	CAISESPLAASTDTQYF
TRBJ2-7	NA	TRBV5-1	NA	TGCGCCAGCAGCTTAAACGTGGGACTCCTCTCCTACGAGCAGTACTTC	CASSLNVGLLSYEQYF
TRBJ1-1	NA	TRBV18	NA	TGTGCCAGCTCACCAGGGGGGGCTGGGATGAACACTGAAGCTTTCTTT	CASSPGGAGMNTEAFF
TRBJ1-3	NA	TRBV3-1/TRBV3-2	NA	TGTGCCAGCAGCGTCCAGGGAACTGGAAACACCATATATTTT	CASSVQGTGNTIYF
TRBJ2-1	once	TRBV12-3/TRBV12-4	NA	TGTGCCAGCAGTCTTACCACAGGGAATGAGCAGTTCTTC	CASSLTTGNEQFF
TRBJ2-1	NA	TRBV7-4	TRBD2	TGTTCGCGGGGGAGTTGTTTGAATGAGCAGTTCTTC	CSRGSCLNEQFF
TRBJ2-7	NA	TRBV27	TRBD2	TGTGCCAGCAGTTCCTCCGAATCTAGCGGGAGCCGATACGAGCAGTACTTC	CASSSSESSGSRYEQYF
TRBJ2-1	NA	TRBV5-1	NA	TGCGCCAGCAGCCTTCTTCCCGCGCGGGGGCACAATGAGCAGTTCTTC	CASSLLPARGHNEQFF
TRBJ2-1	NA	TRBV3-1/TRBV3-2	NA	TGTGCCAGCAGCCAAGCTGGGGCAGGCGGGACCTACAATGAGCAGTTCTTC	CASSQAGAGGTYNEQFF
TRBJ2-3	NA	TRBV19	TRBD1	TGTGCCAGTAGTATAGATGGCTCGGACAGGGGATATGATACGCAGTATTTT	CASSIDGSDRGYDTQYF
TRBJ2-7	NA	TRBV5-1	NA	TGCGCCAGCAGACGCGGGACGGACTACGAGCAGTACTTC	CASRRGTDYEQYF
TRBJ2-5	NA	TRBV11-2	TRBD2	TGTGCCAGCAGCTTTAGCGGGGGCGGGGAGACCCAGTACTTC	CASSFSGGGETQYF
TRBJ2-1	NA	TRBV7-2	NA	TGTGCCAGCAGCTTAGCGCCTAGCGCGGTAAAGAATGAGCAGTTCTTC	CASSLAPSAVKNEQFF
TRBJ1-1	NA	TRBV7-9	NA	TGTGCCAGCAGATTAACTAGGCGGAGAGAGAACACTGAAGCTTTCTTT	CASRLTRRRENTEAFF
TRBJ1-1	NA	TRBV6-5	NA	TGTGCCAGCAGTTACAGCGCGGGATACACTGAAGCTTTCTTT	CASSYSAGYTEAFF
TRBJ2-1	NA	TRBV6-2/TRBV6-3	TRBD1	TGTGCCAGCAGTAGGGGACAGGGGGCAGGTTATGAGCAGTTCTTC	CASSRGQGAGYEQFF
TRBJ1-5	NA	TRBV6-5	NA	TGTGCCACCCTCTGGGAGGGGAATCAGCCCCAGCATTTT	CATLWEGNQPQHF
TRBJ2-1	few	TRBV5-1	NA	TGCGCCAGCAGCATGATGGGGGGTCTAACCTTCTTC	CASSMMGGLTFF
TRBJ2-5	NA	TRBV12-3/TRBV12-4	NA	TGTGCCAGCACCAGGACAGACCGGGAGACCCAGTACTTC	CASTRTDRETQYF
TRBJ2-1	once	TRBV30	TRBD1	TGTGCCTGGAGTCCCCTCAGGGGGGACAGGGGGCTTAGCTCCTACAATGAGCAGTTCTTC	CAWSPLRGDRGLSSYNEQFF
TRBJ2-3	NA	TRBV14	NA	TGTGCCAGCAGCCCTTCGAGGGGGAACACGCAGTATTTT	CASSPSRGNTQYF
TRBJ1-1	few	TRBV5-1	TRBD1	TGCGCCAGCAGCGTGCGACAGGGTAAAAACACTGAAGCTTTCTTT	CASSVRQGKNTEAFF
TRBJ1-6	NA	TRBV9	NA	TGTGCCAGCAGCGTATCTGGGGACTCATCACCCCTCCACTTT	CASSVSGDSSPLHF
TRBJ1-4	few	TRBV7-2	NA	TGTGCCAGCAGCTCCCCGAACGGGGATGAAAAACTGTTTTTT	CASSSPNGDEKLFF
TRBJ2-3	NA	TRBV7-2	TRBD2	TGTGCCAGCAGCGCGGGGACTAGCTACACAGATACGCAGTATTTT	CASSAGTSYTDTQYF
TRBJ2-3	NA	TRBV30	TRBD2	TGTGCCTGGAGTTCCCACGGGTTAGGTGGTAGCGGGGGGGCGAGGGATACGCAGTATTTT	CAWSSHGLGGSGGARDTQYF
TRBJ1-4	NA	TRBV7-9	TRBD1	TGTGCCAGCAGCCCCAACAGGGGGCACGAAAAACTGTTTTTT	CASSPNRGHEKLFF
TRBJ2-1	once	TRBV5-1	TRBD1	TGCGCCAGCAGCTCAGGGGGTATAGAGTTCTTC	CASSSGGIEFF
TRBJ1-2	NA	TRBV25-1	TRBD1	TGTGCCAGCGCGGACAGGGAGGTGCATGGCTACACCTTC	CASADREVHGYTF
TRBJ2-3	NA	TRBV5-1	TRBD1	TGCGCCAGCAGCGGATCGGGACAGGGGGCAGATACGCAGTATTTT	CASSGSGQGADTQYF
TRBJ1-5	NA	TRBV7-2	TRBD1	TGTGCCAGCAGCTCTATGACAGGGCAGGAGCCCCAGCATTTT	CASSSMTGQEPQHF